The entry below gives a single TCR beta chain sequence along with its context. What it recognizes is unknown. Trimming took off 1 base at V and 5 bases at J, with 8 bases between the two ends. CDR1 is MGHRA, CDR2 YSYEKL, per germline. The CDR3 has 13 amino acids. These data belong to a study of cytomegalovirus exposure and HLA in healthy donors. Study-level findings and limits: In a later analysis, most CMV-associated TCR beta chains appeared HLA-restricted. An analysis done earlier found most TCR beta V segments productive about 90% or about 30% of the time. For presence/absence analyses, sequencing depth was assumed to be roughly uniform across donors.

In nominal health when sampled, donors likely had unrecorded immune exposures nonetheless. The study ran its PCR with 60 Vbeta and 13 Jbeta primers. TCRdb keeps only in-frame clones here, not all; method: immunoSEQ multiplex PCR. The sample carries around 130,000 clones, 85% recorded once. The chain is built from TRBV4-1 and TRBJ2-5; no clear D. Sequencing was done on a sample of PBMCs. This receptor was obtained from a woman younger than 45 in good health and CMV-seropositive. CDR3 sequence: CASSQVAQETQYF. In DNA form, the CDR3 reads TGCGCCAGCAGCCAAGTGGCCCAGGAGACCCAGTACTTC.